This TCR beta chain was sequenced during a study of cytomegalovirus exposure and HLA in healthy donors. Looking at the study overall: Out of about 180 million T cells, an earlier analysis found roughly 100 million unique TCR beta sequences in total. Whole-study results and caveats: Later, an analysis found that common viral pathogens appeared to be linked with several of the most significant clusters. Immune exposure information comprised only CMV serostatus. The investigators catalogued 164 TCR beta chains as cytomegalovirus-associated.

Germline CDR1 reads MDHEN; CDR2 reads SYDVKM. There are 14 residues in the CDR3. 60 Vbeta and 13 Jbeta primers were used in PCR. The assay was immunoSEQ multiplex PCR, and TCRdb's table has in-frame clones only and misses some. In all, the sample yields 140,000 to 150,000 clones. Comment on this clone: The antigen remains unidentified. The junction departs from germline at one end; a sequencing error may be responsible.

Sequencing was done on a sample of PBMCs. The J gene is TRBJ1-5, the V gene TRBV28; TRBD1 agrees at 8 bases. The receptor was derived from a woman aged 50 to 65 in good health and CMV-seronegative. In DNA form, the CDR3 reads TGTGCCAGCAGTCCGGACAGGGTGTATCAGCTCCAGCATTTT. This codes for CASSPDRVYQLQHF.